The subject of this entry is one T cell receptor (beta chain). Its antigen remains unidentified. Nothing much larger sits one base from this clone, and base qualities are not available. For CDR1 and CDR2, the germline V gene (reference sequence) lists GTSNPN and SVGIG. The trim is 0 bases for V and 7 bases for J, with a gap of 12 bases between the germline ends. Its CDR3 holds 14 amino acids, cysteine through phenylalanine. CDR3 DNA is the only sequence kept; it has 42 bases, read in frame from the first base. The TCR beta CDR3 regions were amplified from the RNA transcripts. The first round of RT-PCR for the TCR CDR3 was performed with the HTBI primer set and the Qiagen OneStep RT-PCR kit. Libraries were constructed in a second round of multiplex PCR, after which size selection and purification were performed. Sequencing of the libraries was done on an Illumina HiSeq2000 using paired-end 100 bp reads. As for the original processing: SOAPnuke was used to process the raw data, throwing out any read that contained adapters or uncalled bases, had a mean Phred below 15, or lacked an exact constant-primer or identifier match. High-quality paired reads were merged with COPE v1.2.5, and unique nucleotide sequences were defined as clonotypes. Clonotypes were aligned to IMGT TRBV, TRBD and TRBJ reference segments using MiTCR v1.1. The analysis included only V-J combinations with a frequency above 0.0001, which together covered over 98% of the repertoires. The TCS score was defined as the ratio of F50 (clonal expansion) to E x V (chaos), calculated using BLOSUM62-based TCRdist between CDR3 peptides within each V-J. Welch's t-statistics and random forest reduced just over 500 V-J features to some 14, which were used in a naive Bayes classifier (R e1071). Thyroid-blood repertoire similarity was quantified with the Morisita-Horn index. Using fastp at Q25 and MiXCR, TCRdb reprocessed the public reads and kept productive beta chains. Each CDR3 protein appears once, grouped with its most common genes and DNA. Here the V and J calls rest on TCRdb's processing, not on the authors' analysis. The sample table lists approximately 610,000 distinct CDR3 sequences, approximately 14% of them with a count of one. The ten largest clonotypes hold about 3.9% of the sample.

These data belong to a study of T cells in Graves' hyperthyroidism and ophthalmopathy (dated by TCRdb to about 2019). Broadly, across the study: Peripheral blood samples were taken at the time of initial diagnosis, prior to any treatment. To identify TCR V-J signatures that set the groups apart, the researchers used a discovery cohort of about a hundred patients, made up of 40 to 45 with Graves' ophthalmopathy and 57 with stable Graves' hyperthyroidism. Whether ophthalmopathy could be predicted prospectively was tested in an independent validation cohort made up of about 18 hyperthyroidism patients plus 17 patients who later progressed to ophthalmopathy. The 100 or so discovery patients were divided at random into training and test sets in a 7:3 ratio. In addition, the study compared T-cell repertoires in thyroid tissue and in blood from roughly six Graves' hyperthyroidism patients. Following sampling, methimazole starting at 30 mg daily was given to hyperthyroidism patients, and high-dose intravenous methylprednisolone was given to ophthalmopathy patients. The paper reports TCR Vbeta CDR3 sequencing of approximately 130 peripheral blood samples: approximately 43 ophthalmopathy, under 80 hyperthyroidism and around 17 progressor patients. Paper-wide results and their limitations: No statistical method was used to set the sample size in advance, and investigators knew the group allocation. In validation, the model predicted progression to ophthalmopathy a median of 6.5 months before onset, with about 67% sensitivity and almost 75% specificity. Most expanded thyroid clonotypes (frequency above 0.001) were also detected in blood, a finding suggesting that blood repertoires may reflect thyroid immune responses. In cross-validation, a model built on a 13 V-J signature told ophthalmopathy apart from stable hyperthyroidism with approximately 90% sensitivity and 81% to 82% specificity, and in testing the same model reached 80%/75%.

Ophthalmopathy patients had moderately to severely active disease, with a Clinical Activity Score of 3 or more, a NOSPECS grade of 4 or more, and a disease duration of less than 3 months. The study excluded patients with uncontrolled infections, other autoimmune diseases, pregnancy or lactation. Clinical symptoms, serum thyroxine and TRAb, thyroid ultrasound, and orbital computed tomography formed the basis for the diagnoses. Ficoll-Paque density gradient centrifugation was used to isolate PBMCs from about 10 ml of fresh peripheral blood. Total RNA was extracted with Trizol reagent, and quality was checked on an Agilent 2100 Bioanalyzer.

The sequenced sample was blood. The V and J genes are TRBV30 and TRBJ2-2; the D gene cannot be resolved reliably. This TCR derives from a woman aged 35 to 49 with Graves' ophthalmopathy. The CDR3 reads CAWSVLGSIGELFF. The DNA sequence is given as TGTGCCTGGAGTGTACTGGGCTCGATCGGGGAGCTGTTTTTT.